The 24 T cell receptor beta chains reported below all come from one sample, sequenced in a study of blood T cells in healthy people across ages. Using a J-beta primer mix together with a sample-barcoded 5' primer, a second PCR was run for roughly 7 to 12 cycles. TCRdb re-derived calls from the 5' RACE reads in MiXCR, one entry per CDR3 protein. The top ten hold around 0.7% of the sample, which has around 1,000,000 distinct CDR3 sequences, 20% to 25% seen once. The sample was also linked to a second study, of T cells of mothers and their children.

The sample comprised blood. The receptors derive from a girl aged 2-10 years in good health.

The CDR3 loop reads CASSQSPTGTYGYTF. The CDR3 DNA is TGTGCCAGCAGCCAATCACCGACAGGGACCTATGGCTACACCTTC. The chain is built from TRBV14 and TRBJ1-2, with 7 nucleotides matching TRBD1. CDR3 size: 15 residues. Germline loops: CDR1 SGHDN, CDR2 FVKESK. Trimming took 2 bases from V and 4 from J; bases not matched to a gene: 7.

J is TRBJ2-5 and V is TRBV7-6; perhaps TRBD2 as D (6 bases). The closer fit of TRBJ2-7 to the DNA end suggests the J call may be wrong. The CDR3 has 14 amino acids. Germline V gene lookup returns CDR1 SGHVS and CDR2 FNYEAQ. CDR3 coding DNA: TGTGCCAGCAGCCGTTGGGACTCCGGCTACGAGCAGTACTTC. It is translated as CASSRWDSGYEQYF.

The gene calls are TRBV5-5 and TRBJ2-6; D is unresolved. The CDR3 length is 17 residues. The ends were cut back, 2 bases at V and 0 bases at J, with 12 bases in the middle. The germline V gene has CDR1 SGHKS and CDR2 YYEKEE (reference sequence). This CDR3 reads CASSFPQISSGANVLTF. The CDR3 region has the DNA TGTGCCAGCAGCTTTCCACAAATTAGCTCTGGGGCCAACGTCCTGACTTTC. The full variable domain, its missing parts supplied by reference TRBV5-5 and TRBJ2-6, is DAGVTQSPTHLIKTRGQQVTLRCSPISGHKSVSWYQQVLGQGPQFIFQYYEKEERGRGNFPDRFSARQFPNYSSELNVNALLLGDSALYLCASSFPQISSGANVLTFGAGSRLTVL.

The chain recombines TRBV29-1 with TRBJ2-3; D may correspond to TRBD1 or TRBD2 (5 bases each). Germline-derived CDR1 and CDR2 are SQVTM and ANQGSEA. The CDR3 has 14 amino acids. Trimming cost V 5 bases and J 2 bases, with 14 bases left between them. As DNA, the CDR3 is TGCAGCGTTTCAGGGACCGTCCTCACAGATACGCAGTATTTT. Translation gives CSVSGTVLTDTQYF.

This clonotype appeared a single time. An end of the junction differs from the germline gene, which may be a read error. The chain carries TRBV11-2 and TRBJ2-1; D gene uncertain. CDR3 length: 13 residues. Germline V gene data show CDR1 as SGHAT and CDR2 as FQNNGV. The DNA for the CDR3 is TGTGCCAGCAGCTTAGCGTCAGAAGAGACCCAGCACTTC. This translates into CASSLASEETQHF.

The chain couples TRBV29-1 to TRBJ2-1; 10 nucleotides line up with TRBD2. This CDR3 contains 15 residues. Germline CDR1 is SQVTM and CDR2 is ANQGSEA. The ends lost 7 bases at V and 6 bases at J; junction bases unmatched: 12. The CDR3 bases are TGCAGCGCGGGGAGCCTAGCGGGAGATGGCAATGAGCAGTTCTTC. It is translated as CSAGSLAGDGNEQFF.

This clonotype came up a few times. The chain links TRBV2 to TRBJ2-5; 10 bases line up with TRBD2. The DNA end is more similar to TRBJ2-7, so the J call may be wrong. The CDR3 sequence is 15 residues long. CDR1 is SNHLY and CDR2 is FYNNEI in the germline V gene. The CDR3 sequence: CASSSASGSSYEQYF. As DNA, the CDR3 is TGTGCCAGCAGTTCGGCTAGCGGGAGCTCCTACGAGCAGTACTTC.

The chain links TRBV7-9 to TRBJ2-5; D is tentatively TRBD1 or TRBD2 (6 bases each). CDR1 is SEHNR, CDR2 FQNEAQ, per germline (reference sequence). The V end was cut by 6 bases, the J end by 2 bases, with 19 bases between. The CDR3 is 16 amino acids. The CDR3 nucleotides are TGTGCCAGCAGTTCCAGGGGCGGGACGACACAAGAGACCCAGTACTTC. Its translation: CASSSRGGTTQETQYF.

The J gene is TRBJ1-2, the V gene TRBV20-1; D possibly corresponds to TRBD1 (5 bases). Germline V lookup: CDR1 DFQATT, CDR2 SNEGSKA (reference sequence). The length of the CDR3 is 19 residues. Trimming took 2 bases from V and 2 from J, leaving 27 bases between them. CDR3 sequence: CSARLQGRDRLLSNYGYTF. DNA for the CDR3: TGCAGTGCTAGACTACAAGGACGGGACCGCTTACTATCGAACTATGGCTACACCTTC.

This clonotype was recorded a few times. This rearrangement joins TRBV29-1 to TRBJ2-2; perhaps TRBD1 as D (6 bases). V lost 6 bases to trimming and J lost 4 bases, with 15 bases between them. This CDR3 spans 14 amino acids. Germline-derived CDR1 and CDR2 are SQVTM and ANQGSEA. The CDR3 nucleotides read TGCAGCGTAGAACAGGGTTCGTCCACCGGGGAGCTGTTTTTT. Translated, it gives CSVEQGSSTGELFF.

The chain links TRBV6-1 to TRBJ1-2, with D perhaps TRBD1 (5 bases). V gave up 2 bases and J gave up 8 bases, with 15 bases separating them. In germline, CDR1 is MNHNS, CDR2 SASEGT. The CDR3 consists of 14 residues. The CDR3 sequence is CASSEFGRERGYTF. CDR3 sequence (DNA): TGTGCCAGCAGTGAATTCGGCAGGGAACGAGGCTACACCTTC.

This rearrangement joins TRBV29-1 to TRBJ2-7; D assignment may be TRBD1 or TRBD2 (5 bases each). This CDR3 region has 13 residues. V shed 6 bases and J shed 0 bases, with 12 bases lying between them. The germline V gene encodes CDR1 SQVTM and CDR2 ANQGSEA. The CDR3: CSVPGPGSYEQYF. The DNA for the CDR3 is TGCAGCGTCCCGGGACCCGGCTCCTACGAGCAGTACTTC.

The rearrangement links TRBV5-6 to TRBJ2-3, with TRBD2 matching over 10 bases. The length of the CDR3 is 15 residues. J lost 4 bases, V lost 4 bases, and 6 bases had no gene match. Germline CDR1 reads SGHDT; CDR2 reads YYEEEE. The CDR3 loop reads CASSPVAGGPDTQYF. CDR3 coding DNA: TGTGCCAGCAGCCCTGTAGCGGGAGGACCAGATACGCAGTATTTT.

Turning to this clonotype: At one end the junction does not follow the germline gene, possibly because of a read error. The V gene is TRBV12-3 or TRBV12-4, the J gene TRBJ2-7; 9 positions match TRBD1. The CDR3 has 14 residues. CDR3 sequence reads: CASSQQGAYYDQYF. The CDR3, as DNA: TGTGCCAGCAGTCAACAGGGGGCTTACTACGACCAGTACTTC.

This clonotype showed up just a few times. J is TRBJ2-1 and V is TRBV5-1; TRBD1 is a possible D gene (6 bases). V dropped 1 base and J dropped 5 bases, with 10 bases sitting between them. CDR1 SGHRS and CDR2 YFSETQ come from the germline V gene. The CDR3 has 14 amino acids. Written as DNA, the CDR3 is TGCGCCAGCAGCTTGTGGGACAATAACAATGAGCAGTTCTTC. Encoded protein: CASSLWDNNNEQFF.

This clonotype occurred a few times. J is TRBJ2-7 and V is TRBV29-1, with unresolved D. Germline V gene data show CDR1 as SQVTM and CDR2 as ANQGSEA. Trimming shortened V by 6 bases and J by 2 bases, and 20 bases separated the two germline ends. The CDR3 runs to 15 residues. The CDR3 region has the DNA TGCAGCGTCCGATCTCTAGGGTATGCGACCTACGAGCAGTACTTC. This sequence encodes CSVRSLGYATYEQYF.

This clonotype was observed a few times. The genes are TRBV9 and TRBJ2-1, with D tentatively TRBD2 (5 bases). The germline CDR1 and CDR2 sequences are SGDLS and YYNGEE. With 0 bases removed from V and 0 bases from J, the gap between germline ends came to 7 bases. This CDR3 has 15 residues. The CDR3 coding sequence is TGTGCCAGCAGCGTAGGGGGAGACTCCTACAATGAGCAGTTCTTC. It encodes CASSVGGDSYNEQFF.

This clonotype was seen a handful of times. V usage is TRBV6-5 and J usage is TRBJ2-7; no clear D. CDR3 size: 11 residues. Trimming shortened V by 7 bases and J by 0 bases, and 4 bases separated the two germline ends. Germline V gene sequence: CDR1 MNHEY, CDR2 SVGAGI. DNA of the CDR3: TGTGCCAGCAAGAACTCCTACGAGCAGTACTTC. Translation gives CASKNSYEQYF.

This clonotype was observed a handful of times. V gene TRBV6-1 combines with J gene TRBJ1-2; D unclear. V lost 4 bases, J lost 3 bases, and 6 bases lay in between. Per germline, CDR1 MNHNS and CDR2 SASEGT. The CDR3 has 12 amino acids. The CDR3 DNA follows: TGTGCCAGCAGTGCCGGGGACTATGGCTACACCTTC. Its protein product is CASSAGDYGYTF.

There are a few counts of this clonotype. The J gene is TRBJ2-7, the V gene TRBV12-3 or TRBV12-4; D is perhaps TRBD2 (6 bases). The CDR3 is 12 residues long. V lost 3 bases to trimming and J lost 8 bases, with 11 bases between them. Here the CDR3 reads CASSLKGRKQYF. CDR3 nucleotides: TGTGCCAGCAGTTTGAAGGGGAGGAAGCAGTACTTC.

This clonotype appeared a single time. The chain recombines TRBV11-2 with TRBJ2-4, with D perhaps TRBD1 (5 bases). Germline V gene data show CDR1 as SGHAT and CDR2 as FQNNGV. The CDR3 is 17 residues long. Between the trimmed V and J ends, which lost 5 bases and 0 bases, there was a span of 17 bases. CDR3 region: CASSHLDISLAKNIQYF. CDR3 bases: TGTGCCAGCAGCCATTTGGACATCTCACTAGCCAAAAACATTCAGTACTTC.

This clonotype turned up a few times. The chain links TRBV20-1 to TRBJ2-1, with 9 nucleotides matching TRBD2. Germline-derived CDR1 and CDR2 are DFQATT and SNEGSKA (reference sequence). V shed 8 bases, J shed 6 bases, and the junction held 14 bases outside the gene matches. The CDR3 extends over 15 amino acids. CDR3 coding DNA: TGCAGTTCGCCTCGAGGCGGGGGGGCCCGCAATGAGCAGTTCTTC. It is translated as CSSPRGGGARNEQFF.

The chain has TRBV5-1 and TRBJ2-1; TRBD2 matches 7 bases. The J call may not be correct, given that the DNA end is closer to TRBJ2-7. The germline CDR1 and CDR2 sequences are SGHRS and YFSETQ. The length of the CDR3 is 13 residues. The CDR3 loop reads CASSLGGGHEQYF. The CDR3 coding sequence is TGCGCCAGCAGCTTGGGCGGGGGTCACGAGCAGTACTTC.

V gene TRBV4-1 combines with J gene TRBJ2-2; 8 nucleotides line up with TRBD1. The germline V gene encodes CDR1 MGHRA and CDR2 YSYEKL. V lost 5 bases to trimming and J lost 5 bases; unmatched junction nucleotides: 7. The CDR3 length is 15 residues. The CDR3 DNA follows: TGCGCCAGCAGCACCCCAGGGGGCAGAACCGGGGAGCTGTTTTTT. As protein: CASSTPGGRTGELFF.